This paragraph reports one TCR beta chain. Its antigen is not identified. This sample was taken from a study of response to subunit inactivated influenza vaccine. TCRdb re-called the RT-PCR reads with MiXCR, one entry per CDR3 protein. This repertoire shows hundreds of thousands of distinct CDR3 sequences, less than 30% found once; its top ten account for approximately 2%. CDR1 is MNHEY and CDR2 is SMNVEV in the germline V gene (reference sequence). The ends lost 6 bases at V and 0 bases at J; junction bases unmatched: 6. The CDR3 totals 15 residues. General study findings and limits: That few new T cells are recruited by each seasonal influenza vaccination was the authors' suggestion.

The material was CD4+ T cells sorted from PBMCs, obtained roughly 5 days after vaccination. The receptor was isolated from a man in his fifties who received an inactivated influenza vaccine. The V and J genes are TRBV27 and TRBJ2-3; 7 bases agree with TRBD1. The CDR3 bases are TGTGCCAGCAGCCGCCGGGGACAGAGCACAGATACGCAGTATTTT. The encoded protein is CASSRRGQSTDTQYF.